The 29 T cell receptor beta chains presented below share a single source sample, sequenced in a study of response to subunit inactivated influenza vaccine. From the RT-PCR reads, TCRdb called clonotypes with MiXCR, one entry per CDR3 protein. The sample shows more than 700,000 distinct CDR3 sequences, approximately 21% of them seen only once. The specimen comprised PBMCs from blood, sampled 5 days after vaccination. These receptors came from a man aged 50 to 59 who received an inactivated influenza vaccine.

CDR3 DNA sequence: TGCGCCAGCAGCCAAGGACTAGAAGGTACGCAGTATTTT. Encoded protein: CASSQGLEGTQYF. The chain carries TRBV4-3 and TRBJ2-3; D may be TRBD2 (6 bases). Germline V gene sequence: CDR1 LGHNA, CDR2 YSLEER. Trimming stripped 1 base from V and 8 bases from J, with 10 bases between. The CDR3 extends over 13 amino acids.

This clonotype has just one count. The chain is built from TRBV6-2 or TRBV6-3 and TRBJ2-1, with 8 bases fitting TRBD2. The V and J ends lost 2 bases and 9 bases, in that order; junction bases with no gene match: 15. CDR1 and CDR2 (germline): MNHEY, SVGEGT. The CDR3 loop spans 17 amino acids. The CDR3: CASSYRPLGGRPGEQFF. DNA for the CDR3: TGTGCCAGCAGTTACCGCCCACTGGGCGGGAGGCCGGGTGAGCAGTTCTTC.

This clonotype was recorded a few times. This chain uses TRBV20-1 with TRBJ2-3; 7 nucleotides align to TRBD1. V lost 3 bases to trimming and J lost 0 bases; unmatched junction nucleotides: 3. CDR1 is DFQATT, CDR2 SNEGSKA, per germline (reference sequence). This CDR3 comprises 14 residues. The CDR3 DNA sequence: TGCAGTGCTAGGACAGGGCTTAGCACAGATACGCAGTATTTT. Its protein product is CSARTGLSTDTQYF.

The table lists this clonotype with a few counts. The CDR3 loop is CASSLEGLGNQPQHF. Written as DNA, the CDR3 is TGTGCCAGCAGCTTAGAGGGCCTCGGCAATCAGCCCCAGCATTTT. This rearrangement joins TRBV7-9 to TRBJ1-5; no reliable D call. This CDR3 contains 15 residues. The germline V gene encodes CDR1 SEHNR and CDR2 FQNEAQ (reference sequence). V was clipped by 1 base and J by 2 bases, with 9 bases between them.

The chain has TRBV7-2 and TRBJ1-5; 7 bases are shared with TRBD1. Germline trimming cut 5 bases from V and 7 bases from J; bases unmatched to any gene: 11. The CDR3 consists of 15 residues. CDR1 is SGHTA, CDR2 FQGNSA, per germline. The CDR3: CASSTGDVIWQPQHF. Here the CDR3 DNA reads TGTGCCAGCAGCACAGGGGATGTTATATGGCAGCCCCAGCATTTT.

This rearrangement joins TRBV12-3 or TRBV12-4 to TRBJ2-2; 11 bases match TRBD2. The trim removed 5 bases at V and 4 bases at J, leaving 3 bases unmatched. The CDR3 runs 15 residues. The CDR3 region is CASSPLAGVTGELFF. CDR3 sequence (DNA): TGTGCCAGCAGTCCACTAGCGGGAGTCACCGGGGAGCTGTTTTTT.

This clonotype appeared a single time. Here the CDR3 DNA reads TGTGCCAGCAGACTCAACCGAGCGGGAGGACTCTTCACCGGGGAGCTGTTTTTT. Residues: CASRLNRAGGLFTGELFF. The chain joins TRBV6-2 or TRBV6-3 to TRBJ2-2, with TRBD2 matching over 9 bases. This CDR3 is built from 18 residues. After removal of 6 bases from V and 4 bases from J, the junction contained 15 bases not matched to a gene. Germline lookup yields CDR1 MNHEY and CDR2 SVGEGT.

This clonotype has only one observation. The chain employs TRBV4-1 and TRBJ2-3, with D uncertain. CDR3 length: 12 residues. In germline, CDR1 is MGHRA, CDR2 YSYEKL. V was cut by 5 bases and J by 6 bases, with 9 bases left in between. Here the CDR3 DNA reads TGCGCCAGCAGCACGACTGCGGATACGCAGTATTTT. Amino acids: CASSTTADTQYF.

Only a few counts were recorded for this clonotype. The chain carries TRBV20-1 and TRBJ2-3; no definite D call. CDR1 and CDR2 (germline): DFQATT, SNEGSKA (reference sequence). The V end lost 3 bases, the J end lost 2 bases, and 15 bases lay between the germline ends. CDR3 length: 15 residues. In nucleotides, the CDR3 is TGCAGTGCTAGTCCCTCAATGGGAACCACAGATACGCAGTATTTT. Protein: CSASPSMGTTDTQYF.

This clonotype has more than one count but fewer than ten. The chain is built from TRBV9 and TRBJ2-7; D is undetermined. Germline V gives CDR1 SGDLS, CDR2 YYNGEE. The V end lost 0 bases, the J end lost 6 bases, and 10 bases lay between the germline ends. CDR3 size: 13 residues. The CDR3 DNA sequence: TGTGCCAGCAGCGTAGGACCCCCATCCGAGCAGTACTTC. Translating gives CASSVGPPSEQYF.

V gene TRBV11-3 combines with J gene TRBJ2-2, with D perhaps TRBD2 (5 bases). This CDR3 region has 13 residues. Between the trimmed V and J ends, which lost 8 bases and 2 bases, there was a span of 9 bases. Germline V gene data show CDR1 as SGHNT and CDR2 as YENEEA. The CDR3 sequence is CASSGFNTGELFF. For the CDR3, the DNA is TGTGCCAGCTCGGGATTTAACACCGGGGAGCTGTTTTTT.

This chain joins TRBV3-1 and TRBJ1-1; no clear D. CDR3 length equals 16 residues. Trimming stripped 1 base from V and 1 base from J, with 13 bases between. The germline gives CDR1 LGHDT, CDR2 YNNKEL (reference sequence). The CDR3 region is CASSQVRLSANTEAFF. Written as DNA, the CDR3 is TGTGCCAGCAGCCAAGTCAGGCTGTCGGCGAACACTGAAGCTTTCTTT. The full variable domain, with the rest looked up from reference TRBV3-1 and TRBJ1-1, is DTAVSQTPKYLVTQMGNDKSIKCEQNLGHDTMYWYKQDSKKFLKIMFSYNNKELIINETVPNRFSPKSPDKAHLNLHINSLELGDSAVYFCASSQVRLSANTEAFFGQGTRLTVV.

The J gene is TRBJ1-2, the V gene TRBV4-2; D is ambiguous. The CDR3 runs 13 residues. V lost 4 bases and J 5 bases, leaving 11 bases between the germline ends. The germline V gene has CDR1 LGHNA and CDR2 YNFKEQ. The CDR3 reads CASSPPQEYGYTF. CDR3 DNA sequence: TGTGCCAGCAGCCCCCCGCAGGAGTATGGCTACACCTTC.

Regarding this clonotype: One junction end disagrees with the germline gene, perhaps due to a read error. CDR3 protein: CASSESGRVQTQNF. The CDR3, as DNA: TGCGCCAGCAGTGAAAGTGGCAGGGTCCAGACCCAGAACTTC. This chain uses TRBV10-2 with TRBJ2-5, with D perhaps TRBD1 (5 bases). This CDR3 has 14 residues. Germline V gives CDR1 WSHSY, CDR2 SAAADI.

The chain links TRBV20-1 to TRBJ2-7; D remains ambiguous. In germline, CDR1 is DFQATT, CDR2 SNEGSKA (reference sequence). The CDR3 runs to 13 residues. With 6 bases removed from V and 3 bases from J, the gap between germline ends came to 15 bases. CDR3 in amino acids: CSATPGVVYEQYF. The CDR3 nucleotides are TGCAGTGCCACCCCCGGAGTGGTCTACGAGCAGTACTTC.

This clonotype came up a few times. J is TRBJ2-7 and V is TRBV7-2; the match to TRBD2 covers 11 bases. CDR3 length equals 15 residues. The trim removed 5 bases at V and 2 bases at J, leaving 5 bases unmatched. Per the germline V gene, CDR1 is SGHTA and CDR2 is FQGNSA. The CDR3 DNA is TGTGCCAGCAGCCCTTCTAGCGGGGGGACCTACGAGCAGTACTTC. This sequence encodes CASSPSSGGTYEQYF.

Many counts were recorded for this clonotype. The V call is TRBV29-1, the J call TRBJ2-1, with D unresolved. Germline lookup yields CDR1 SQVTM and CDR2 ANQGSEA. V was pared by 2 bases and J by 16 bases, with 6 bases between. CDR3 length: 8 amino acids. The CDR3 spells CSVETLFF. In nucleotides, the CDR3 is TGCAGCGTTGAAACTCTTTTCTTC.

There are many counts of this clonotype. The chain recombines TRBV20-1 with TRBJ2-7; tentatively, D is TRBD1 (6 bases). Germline-derived CDR1 and CDR2 are DFQATT and SNEGSKA (reference sequence). The CDR3 loop spans 17 amino acids. The ends were cut back, 0 bases at V and 7 bases at J, with 25 bases in the middle. This chain's CDR3 is CSARDPPSPTGLREQYF. The CDR3 nucleotides are TGCAGTGCTAGAGATCCCCCCAGCCCAACAGGGCTTAGAGAGCAGTACTTC.

The rearrangement uses TRBV2 and TRBJ1-5; no clear D. Germline V gene sequence: CDR1 SNHLY, CDR2 FYNNEI. The CDR3 is 17 residues long. With 4 bases removed from V and 0 bases from J, the gap between germline ends came to 16 bases. The CDR3, as DNA: TGTGCCAGCAGTGCCTTGGAGGACCTTTATAGCAATCAGCCCCAGCATTTT. Protein: CASSALEDLYSNQPQHF. Drawing the rest from reference TRBV2 and TRBJ1-5, the complete variable domain is EPEVTQTPSHQVTQMGQEVILRCVPISNHLYFYWYRQILGQKVEFLVSFYNNEISEKSEIFDDQFSVERPDGSNFTLKIRSTKLEDSAMYFCASSALEDLYSNQPQHFGDGTRLSIL.

This clonotype was found many times. The chain links TRBV5-5 to TRBJ2-1; D gene uncertain. The CDR3 loop spans 14 amino acids. Looked up from germline, CDR1 is SGHKS and CDR2 is YYEKEE (reference sequence). V dropped 1 base and J dropped 1 base, with 6 bases sitting between them. This chain's CDR3 is CASSLTDSYNEQFF. The CDR3 nucleotides read TGTGCCAGCAGCTTGACAGATTCCTACAATGAGCAGTTCTTC.

The V and J genes are TRBV7-3 and TRBJ2-1; TRBD1 agrees at 7 bases. V lost 5 bases to trimming and J lost 7 bases; unmatched junction nucleotides: 5. CDR3 length: 13 amino acids. Germline V gene sequence: CDR1 SGHTA, CDR2 FQGTGA. This CDR3 reads CASSLKTGNEQFF. DNA of the CDR3: TGTGCCAGCAGCCTTAAGACAGGGAATGAGCAGTTCTTC.

In this sample, this clonotype turned up a few times. The chain combines TRBV12-3 or TRBV12-4 with TRBJ2-2, with TRBD1 matching over 12 bases. The CDR3 sequence is 16 residues long. Trimming at V came to 8 bases and at J to 6 bases, leaving 10 bases not matched to a gene. This CDR3 reads CASGTGGAGGAGELFF. As DNA, the CDR3 is TGTGCCAGCGGGACAGGGGGCGCTGGGGGGGCCGGGGAGCTGTTTTTT.

This clonotype was detected a few times. The chain has TRBV5-5 and TRBJ1-1; D possibly corresponds to TRBD1 (5 bases). The ends were cut back, 5 bases at V and 2 bases at J, with 10 bases in the middle. CDR1 and CDR2 (germline): SGHKS, YYEKEE (reference sequence). This CDR3 is 13 amino acids long. The DNA of the CDR3 is TGTGCCAGCAGGGTACAGGTAAACACTGAAGCTTTCTTT. Its translation: CASRVQVNTEAFF.

This clonotype was recorded many times. The chain is built from TRBV6-5 and TRBJ2-7, with D possibly TRBD2 on 5 matching bases. The germline gives CDR1 MNHEY, CDR2 SVGAGI. V was cut by 2 bases and J by 1 base, with 18 bases left in between. CDR3 size: 17 residues. The CDR3 sequence: CASSYQRPSGESYEQYF. The DNA for the CDR3 is TGTGCCAGCAGTTACCAACGACCGTCCGGGGAATCCTACGAGCAGTACTTC.

The J gene is TRBJ2-3, the V gene TRBV10-3, with 9 nucleotides matching TRBD2. Trimming cost V 4 bases and J 5 bases; bases outside gene matches: 10. Germline V gives CDR1 ENHRY, CDR2 SYGVKD. The CDR3 length is 16 residues. The CDR3 here is CAISARLAGVVDTQYF. The CDR3 DNA sequence: TGTGCCATCAGTGCTCGTTTAGCGGGAGTGGTAGATACGCAGTATTTT.

The chain combines TRBV3-1 with TRBJ1-5, with TRBD1 matching over 10 bases. Germline lookup yields CDR1 LGHDT and CDR2 YNNKEL (reference sequence). The CDR3 length is 14 residues. V shed 4 bases and J 7 bases; nucleotides not matched to a gene: 4. CDR3 amino acids: CASSPGTGVQPQHF. For the CDR3, the DNA is TGTGCCAGCAGCCCCGGGACAGGGGTCCAGCCCCAGCATTTT.

This clonotype was picked up one time. This chain uses TRBV7-2 with TRBJ2-6; unclear D gene. The ends were cut back, 2 bases at V and 0 bases at J, with 11 bases in the middle. Germline CDR1 is SGHTA and CDR2 is FQGNSA. The CDR3 spans 17 residues. The CDR3, as DNA: TGTGCCAGCAGCTTATTGCCTACTATCTCTGGGGCCAACGTCCTGACTTTC. It yields the protein CASSLLPTISGANVLTF.

This chain links TRBV6-2 or TRBV6-3 with TRBJ2-7; unclear D gene. The V end was cut by 0 bases, the J end by 3 bases, with 6 bases between. CDR1 MNHEY and CDR2 SVGEGT come from the germline V gene. The CDR3 covers 13 residues. CDR3 nucleotides: TGTGCCAGCAGTTACTCGATTATCTACGAGCAGTACTTC. Amino acid sequence: CASSYSIIYEQYF.

The V call is TRBV4-2, the J call TRBJ2-2; no definite D call. V was clipped by 4 bases and J by 4 bases, with 10 bases between them. The CDR3 consists of 14 residues. The V gene's germline CDR1 is LGHNA and CDR2 YNFKEQ. CDR3: CASSPPGFTGELFF. CDR3 DNA: TGTGCCAGCAGCCCACCTGGGTTCACCGGGGAGCTGTTTTTT.